The 20 T cell receptor beta chains below were found in one sample sequenced in a study of T cells after yellow fever vaccination. TCRdb recomputed calls from the 5' RACE reads with MiXCR, one row per CDR3 protein. The sample records over 200,000 distinct CDR3 sequences, over 6.5% being singletons. This sample comprised CD4+ T cells sorted from PBMCs, obtained on the day of the yellow fever booster vaccination. The origin of the receptors is a man aged 25 to 40 who received the YFV17D yellow fever vaccine.

There are a few counts of this clonotype. The chain combines TRBV9 with TRBJ2-3; 7 nucleotides agree with TRBD2. The trim removed 4 bases at V and 2 bases at J, leaving 7 bases unmatched. The germline V gene encodes CDR1 SGDLS and CDR2 YYNGEE. This CDR3 has 15 amino acids. CDR3 nucleotides: TGTGCCAGCAGCACCGGGACTACCGACACAGATACGCAGTATTTT. Translated: CASSTGTTDTDTQYF.

This clonotype came up a few times. The chain joins TRBV20-1 to TRBJ2-7, with D uncertain. The CDR3 has 14 amino acids. V shed 0 bases and J shed 6 bases, with 15 bases lying between them. The germline gives CDR1 DFQATT, CDR2 SNEGSKA (reference sequence). CDR3 residues: CSARDLGVIAEQYF. DNA of the CDR3: TGCAGTGCTAGAGATCTCGGAGTCATCGCCGAGCAGTACTTC.

The chain carries TRBV30 and TRBJ2-1; 11 bases map to TRBD2. The CDR3 runs to 13 residues. Germline-derived CDR1 and CDR2 are GTSNPN and SVGIG (reference sequence). J gave up 9 bases and V 2 bases, and 3 bases lay outside the gene matches. The CDR3: CAWSLAGGGEQFF. CDR3 sequence (DNA): TGTGCCTGGAGTTTAGCGGGAGGGGGTGAGCAGTTCTTC.

V is TRBV20-1 and J is TRBJ2-7, with a tentative D call TRBD2 (7 bases). Germline values: CDR1 DFQATT, CDR2 SNEGSKA (reference sequence). This CDR3 spans 14 amino acids. Trimming cost V 7 bases and J 5 bases, with 21 bases left between them. Here the CDR3 DNA reads TGCAGTGTAATCGAGGGGGGGAGGGCAAACGAGCAGTACTTC. Protein product: CSVIEGGRANEQYF.

The chain uses TRBV3-1 and TRBJ1-6; TRBD1 might be the D (5 bases). The CDR3 runs 18 residues. Trimming pared 4 bases from V and 4 bases from J, leaving 20 bases between. Looked up from germline, CDR1 is LGHDT and CDR2 is YNNKEL (reference sequence). CDR3 protein: CASSPGERRADYNSPLHF. The CDR3 region has the DNA TGTGCCAGCAGCCCCGGGGAGCGCAGGGCGGATTATAATTCACCCCTCCACTTT.

This chain uses TRBV10-3 with TRBJ2-7; TRBD2 aligns across 8 bases. The CDR3 has 13 residues. J lost 11 bases, V lost 6 bases, and 12 bases had no gene match. Germline CDR1 and CDR2: ENHRY and SYGVKD. The CDR3 loop reads CAIRELADTSEYF. In nucleotides, the CDR3 is TGTGCCATCAGGGAACTAGCGGATACGAGTGAGTACTTC.

The chain has TRBV25-1 and TRBJ2-1; no reliable D call. The V gene lost 3 bases and the J gene lost 10 bases, with 10 bases spanning the gap. The CDR3 runs 12 residues. Germline CDR1 is MGHDK and CDR2 is SYGVNS. CDR3 loop: CASSDLCSEQFF. The CDR3 coding sequence is TGTGCCAGCAGTGACCTATGTTCCGAGCAGTTCTTC.

This clonotype was observed a few times. The chain recombines TRBV5-4 with TRBJ2-2; 9 nucleotides align to TRBD1. There are 15 residues in the CDR3. Germline loops: CDR1 SGHNT, CDR2 YYREEE (reference sequence). Trimming at V came to 5 bases and at J to 6 bases, leaving 8 bases not matched to a gene. The CDR3 sequence is CASSSGTGNPGELFF. CDR3 nucleotides: TGTGCCAGCAGTTCCGGGACAGGGAATCCCGGGGAGCTGTTTTTT.

In this sample, this clonotype turned up many times. This chain links TRBV10-3 with TRBJ2-3; TRBD1 might be the D (7 bases). Looked up from germline, CDR1 is ENHRY and CDR2 is SYGVKD. The V gene lost 5 bases and the J gene lost 4 bases, with 10 bases spanning the gap. CDR3 length equals 13 residues. CDR3 region: CAISFRGADTQYF. In DNA, the CDR3 is TGTGCCATCAGTTTCAGGGGGGCAGATACGCAGTATTTT.

The chain uses TRBV20-1 and TRBJ1-4, with unresolved D. The CDR3 runs to 12 residues. The V and J ends lost 3 bases and 7 bases respectively, with 9 bases between them. CDR1 and CDR2 from the germline V gene are DFQATT and SNEGSKA (reference sequence). Here the CDR3 DNA reads TGCAGTGCTAGGGAGTCGGGTGAAAAACTGTTTTTT. It specifies CSARESGEKLFF.

This clonotype was counted only a few times. The chain employs TRBV27 and TRBJ1-2; TRBD1 matches 8 bases. From germline, CDR1 is MNHEY and CDR2 SMNVEV (reference sequence). The CDR3 runs to 12 residues. V lost 5 bases, J lost 8 bases, and 4 bases stayed unmatched. The CDR3 DNA reads as TGTGCCAGCAGTAAGACAGGGGACGGCTACACCTTC. Its protein is CASSKTGDGYTF.

This clonotype appeared a few times. The chain joins TRBV29-1 to TRBJ2-7, with D perhaps matching TRBD1 or TRBD2 (6 bases each). V was shortened by 8 bases and J by 7 bases, with 21 bases between the two germline ends. Germline V gene data show CDR1 as SQVTM and CDR2 as ANQGSEA. The CDR3 loop spans 13 amino acids. The CDR3 region has the DNA TGCAGCTTCAGCCCCCTCAGGGGAGGAGAGCAGTACTTC. This encodes CSFSPLRGGEQYF.

This clonotype was seen repeatedly, ten times or more. The CDR3: CASSAGLRYNEQFF. DNA of the CDR3: TGCGCCAGCAGCGCGGGACTTCGTTACAATGAGCAGTTCTTC. The chain is built from TRBV5-1 and TRBJ2-1, with TRBD2 as a possible D gene (6 bases). V was pared by 4 bases and J by 4 bases, with 12 bases between. Germline assignment: CDR1 SGHRS and CDR2 YFSETQ. The CDR3 covers 14 residues.

This clonotype was detected only a few times. V usage is TRBV9 and J usage is TRBJ2-7, with 13 bases that match TRBD2. Germline lookup yields CDR1 SGDLS and CDR2 YYNGEE. With V trimmed by 4 bases and J by 6 bases, 10 bases remained unmatched. The CDR3 spans 16 residues. The CDR3 region is CASSSGLAGAKGEQYF. In DNA form, the CDR3 reads TGTGCCAGCAGCTCCGGACTAGCGGGAGCTAAGGGCGAGCAGTACTTC.

The chain uses TRBV20-1 and TRBJ2-7; 9 bases match TRBD1. CDR3 size: 14 residues. The V and J ends lost 5 bases and 3 bases, in that order; junction bases with no gene match: 8. Germline CDR1 is DFQATT and CDR2 is SNEGSKA (reference sequence). The CDR3 coding sequence is TGCAGTGCTCGGCCTCCGGGACAGGGCTACGAGCAGTACTTC. Residues: CSARPPGQGYEQYF.

Many counts were recorded for this clonotype. V usage is TRBV4-3 and J usage is TRBJ2-3, with TRBD1 matching over 7 bases. This CDR3 is 17 amino acids long. V lost 0 bases to trimming and J lost 2 bases; unmatched junction nucleotides: 8. The germline V gene has CDR1 LGHNA and CDR2 YSLEER. The CDR3 loop reads CASSQEGPTGITDTQYF. The CDR3 region has the DNA TGCGCCAGCAGCCAAGAAGGTCCGACAGGGATCACAGATACGCAGTATTTT.

V usage is TRBV3-1 and J usage is TRBJ1-1, with 7 bases lining up with TRBD1. The V gene end was trimmed by 4 bases and the J gene end by 4 bases; junction bases not matched to a gene: 6. This CDR3 spans 14 amino acids. CDR1 is LGHDT, CDR2 YNNKEL, per germline (reference sequence). The CDR3 loop reads CASSLRQGGTEAFF. CDR3 bases: TGTGCCAGCAGCCTAAGACAGGGTGGCACTGAAGCTTTCTTT.

In its sample, this clonotype was seen many times. The chain carries TRBV29-1 and TRBJ1-2; a weak D match, TRBD1 (5 bases). CDR1 is SQVTM, CDR2 ANQGSEA, per germline. V dropped 4 bases and J dropped 6 bases, with 12 bases sitting between them. The CDR3 length is 12 residues. Here the CDR3 reads CSVARGRDGYTF. In DNA, the CDR3 is TGCAGCGTTGCCCGGGGCAGGGATGGCTACACCTTC.

This clonotype was seen a few times. V and J are TRBV20-1 and TRBJ2-1, with TRBD1 matching over 10 bases. Germline V CDR1 and CDR2: DFQATT, SNEGSKA (reference sequence). V shed 0 bases, J shed 6 bases, and the junction held 5 bases outside the gene matches. There are 15 residues in the CDR3. CDR3 in amino acids: CSARDRDRGSNEQFF. In nucleotides, the CDR3 is TGCAGTGCTAGAGATCGGGACAGGGGTTCCAATGAGCAGTTCTTC.

The chain has TRBV7-3 and TRBJ2-1; D remains ambiguous. Trimming removed 2 bases at V and 7 bases at J, with 9 bases between. The CDR3 totals 13 residues. Germline V gene data show CDR1 as SGHTA and CDR2 as FQGTGA. DNA for the CDR3: TGTGCCAGCAGCTTATCCGTAACTAATGAGCAGTTCTTC. It specifies CASSLSVTNEQFF.